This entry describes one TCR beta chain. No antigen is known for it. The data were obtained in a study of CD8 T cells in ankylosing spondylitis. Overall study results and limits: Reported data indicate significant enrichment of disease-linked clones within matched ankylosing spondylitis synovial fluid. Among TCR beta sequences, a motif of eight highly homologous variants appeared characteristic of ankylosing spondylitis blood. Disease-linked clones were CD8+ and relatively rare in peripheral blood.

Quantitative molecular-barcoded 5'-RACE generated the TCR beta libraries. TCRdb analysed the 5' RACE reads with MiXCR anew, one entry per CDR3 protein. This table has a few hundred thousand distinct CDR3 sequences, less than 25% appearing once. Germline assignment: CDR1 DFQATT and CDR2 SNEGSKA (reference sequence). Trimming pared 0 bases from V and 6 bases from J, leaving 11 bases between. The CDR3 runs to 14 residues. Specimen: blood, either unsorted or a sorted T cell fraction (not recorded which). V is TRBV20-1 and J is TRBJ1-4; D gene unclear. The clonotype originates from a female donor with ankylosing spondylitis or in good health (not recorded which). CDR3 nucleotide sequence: TGCAGTGCTAGAGAATTGGGTTGGGATGAAAAACTGTTTTTT. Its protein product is CSARELGWDEKLFF.